The TCR beta chain under discussion was sequenced for a study of cytomegalovirus exposure and HLA in healthy donors. The V gene end was trimmed by 5 bases and the J gene end by 6 bases; junction bases not matched to a gene: 4. The CDR3 extends over 15 amino acids. CDR1 SGHTA and CDR2 FQGNSA come from the germline V gene. PCR involved 60 Vbeta and 13 Jbeta primers. Generated by immunoSEQ multiplex PCR, the TCRdb table keeps only in-frame clones and is missing some. Of about 170,000 clones listed, around four fifths are singletons. Sequencing was carried out using PBMCs. This chain joins TRBV7-2 and TRBJ2-1; 13 nucleotides match TRBD2. This receptor was identified in a female donor in good health and CMV-seronegative. The CDR3 region has the DNA TGTGCCAGCAGCCCGACTAGCGGGAGGACCAATGAGCAGTTCTTC. Amino acid sequence: CASSPTSGRTNEQFF.